These 24 T cell receptor beta chains originate from one sample sequenced in a study of T cells in Graves' hyperthyroidism and ophthalmopathy. Amplified TCR beta CDR3 regions derived from RNA transcripts. HTBI primers were employed in a first-round RT-PCR of the TCR CDR3. Using its own MiXCR run on the multiplex PCR reads, TCRdb lists one record per CDR3 protein. The repertoire includes roughly 570,000 distinct CDR3 sequences, more than 45% of them detected once, and roughly 19% sits in the top ten. The specimen sequenced was peripheral blood or thyroid tissue (not recorded which). The receptors derive from an adult woman with Graves' disease, either hyperthyroidism or ophthalmopathy (not recorded which).

This rearrangement joins TRBV15 to TRBJ1-5, with D maybe TRBD1 (5 bases). Germline V gene sequence: CDR1 LNHNV, CDR2 YYDKDF (reference sequence). The CDR3 has 17 amino acids. Deletions cut 3 bases from V and 1 base from J, with 16 bases between. The CDR3 sequence: CATSSRFGASSNQPQHF. The CDR3 DNA reads TGTGCCACCAGCAGTAGATTTGGGGCTTCGAGCAATCAGCCCCAGCATTTT.

This clonotype showed up many times. The chain recombines TRBV7-9 with TRBJ2-7, with 9 bases matching TRBD1. V trimming: 4 bases; J trimming: 4 bases; junction bases outside the gene matches: 8. Per the germline V gene, CDR1 is SEHNR and CDR2 is FQNEAQ (reference sequence). The CDR3 contains 15 residues. The CDR3 nucleotides are TGTGCCAGCAGCTCCACCACAGGGGGCTGGTACGAGCAGTACTTC. It translates to CASSSTTGGWYEQYF.

This clonotype occurred many times. This may be a read error: a much more frequent sequence differs by one nucleotide. V usage is TRBV11-2 and J usage is TRBJ2-5, with D possibly matching TRBD2 (5 bases). CDR3 length: 15 residues. Looked up from germline, CDR1 is SGHAT and CDR2 is FQNNGV. The DNA of the CDR3 is TGTGCCAGCAGCCGACTAAGGAGTGGGCAAGGGACCCAGTACTTC. Residues: CASSRLRSGQGTQYF.

The chain links TRBV20-1 to TRBJ2-7; perhaps TRBD2 as D (5 bases). Trimming left V 3 bases short and J 1 base short, with 7 bases between. Per the germline V gene, CDR1 is DFQATT and CDR2 is SNEGSKA (reference sequence). The CDR3 length is 12 residues. CDR3 loop: CSASGISYEQYF. The CDR3 DNA reads TGCAGTGCTAGCGGGATTTCCTACGAGCAGTACTTC.

The rearrangement uses TRBV4-2 and TRBJ1-1; 7 bases line up with TRBD1. The length of the CDR3 is 19 residues. Germline CDR1 LGHNA, CDR2 YNFKEQ. V lost 0 bases to trimming and J lost 0 bases; unmatched junction nucleotides: 13. The CDR3 bases are TGTGCCAGCAGCCAAGAAAACCTTGGAGGCAGGGGGATGAACACTGAAGCTTTCTTT. It translates to CASSQENLGGRGMNTEAFF.

The chain couples TRBV24-1 to TRBJ2-7; 8 bases agree with TRBD1. J gave up 7 bases and V 4 bases, and 8 bases lay outside the gene matches. The germline CDR1 and CDR2 sequences are KGHDR and SFDVKD. This CDR3 spans 14 amino acids. CDR3 sequence: CATSDAGQGREQYF. CDR3 DNA sequence: TGTGCCACCAGTGACGCCGGACAGGGCAGAGAGCAGTACTTC.

This rearrangement joins TRBV2 to TRBJ1-1; D call uncertain. Germline CDR1 SNHLY, CDR2 FYNNEI. V lost 1 base and J 7 bases, leaving 7 bases between the germline ends. The CDR3 is made up of 12 amino acids. The CDR3 region has the DNA TGTGCCAGCAGTGAAGGGCAGAATGAAGCTTTCTTT. Protein: CASSEGQNEAFF. Drawing the rest from reference TRBV2 and TRBJ1-1, the complete variable domain is EPEVTQTPSHQVTQMGQEVILRCVPISNHLYFYWYRQILGQKVEFLVSFYNNEISEKSEIFDDQFSVERPDGSNFTLKIRSTKLEDSAMYFCASSEGQNEAFFGQGTRLTVV.

About this clonotype itself: Sequence at one end of the junction differs from germline and may be a read error. This chain uses TRBV7-9 with TRBJ1-1; TRBD1 might be the D (5 bases). The germline V gene encodes CDR1 SEHNR and CDR2 FQNEAQ (reference sequence). This CDR3 is 15 amino acids long. The DNA of the CDR3 is TGCGCCAGCAGCTTCGGATGGGGGGGTGGCACTGAAGCTTTCTTT. Encoded protein: CASSFGWGGGTEAFF.

The CDR3 reads CASSLVGVGGRARRTGELFF. DNA of the CDR3: TGTGCCAGCAGCTTAGTCGGTGTAGGCGGGAGGGCCCGAAGAACCGGGGAGCTGTTTTTT. The rearrangement joins TRBV13 to TRBJ2-2, with TRBD2 identical over 9 bases. Trimming cost V 1 base and J 5 bases; bases outside gene matches: 17. The CDR3 has 20 amino acids. Germline CDR1 and CDR2: PRHDT and FYEKMQ (reference sequence).

The J gene is TRBJ2-7, the V gene TRBV10-3, with D unresolved. V lost 7 bases, J lost 3 bases, and 7 bases lay in between. Germline-derived CDR1 and CDR2 are ENHRY and SYGVKD. CDR3 length: 11 residues. The CDR3 is CAIKRDYEQYF. The CDR3 region has the DNA TGTGCCATCAAAAGGGACTACGAGCAGTACTTC.

The chain links TRBV4-2 to TRBJ1-2; TRBD1 matches at 7 bases. The CDR3 is 15 amino acids. Germline V gene data show CDR1 as LGHNA and CDR2 as YNFKEQ. The ends lost 1 base at V and 4 bases at J; junction bases unmatched: 6. This CDR3 is CASSQVGTATYGYTF. The CDR3 nucleotides are TGTGCCAGCAGCCAAGTCGGGACAGCCACCTATGGCTACACCTTC.

The rearrangement links TRBV29-1 to TRBJ2-6; D is possibly TRBD2 (6 bases). Germline-derived CDR1 and CDR2 are SQVTM and ANQGSEA. V was trimmed by 8 bases and J by 2 bases, leaving 13 bases between them. The CDR3 has 14 residues. The CDR3 bases are TGCAGCTTTAGGAGGGCTGCTGGGGCCAACGTCCTGACTTTC. It yields the protein CSFRRAAGANVLTF.

The chain employs TRBV11-2 and TRBJ2-2; no firm D call. V dropped 5 bases and J dropped 3 bases, with 13 bases sitting between them. This CDR3 is 15 amino acids long. Germline V gene data show CDR1 as SGHAT and CDR2 as FQNNGV. The DNA of the CDR3 is TGTGCCAGCAGCACATCCCCGGGCTACACCGGGGAGCTGTTTTTT. Its protein is CASSTSPGYTGELFF.

J is TRBJ1-2 and V is TRBV10-3; 8 nucleotides line up with TRBD1. The CDR3 extends over 12 amino acids. The germline CDR1 and CDR2 sequences are ENHRY and SYGVKD. Trimming cost V 6 bases and J 8 bases; bases outside gene matches: 5. CDR3 loop: CAIRATGEGYTF. CDR3 nucleotide sequence: TGTGCCATCAGGGCGACAGGGGAAGGCTACACCTTC.

This clonotype was recorded at least ten times. The chain recombines TRBV5-1 with TRBJ2-7; D is undetermined. Germline V gene lookup returns CDR1 SGHRS and CDR2 YFSETQ. CDR3 size: 15 residues. V lost 0 bases to trimming and J lost 3 bases, with 13 bases between them. CDR3 nucleotides: TGCGCCAGCAGCTTGGAAATTTCAGCGAACTACGAGCAGTACTTC. Encoded protein: CASSLEISANYEQYF.

This clonotype was detected a few times. This chain links TRBV20-1 with TRBJ2-5; 8 nucleotides align to TRBD1. The ends lost 0 bases at V and 9 bases at J; junction bases unmatched: 15. In germline, CDR1 is DFQATT, CDR2 SNEGSKA (reference sequence). There are 16 residues in the CDR3. DNA of the CDR3: TGCAGTGCTAGAGAGGCAGGGGGCGCGCAGAATCAGCCCCAGTACTTC. The encoded protein is CSAREAGGAQNQPQYF.

The J gene is TRBJ2-7, the V gene TRBV11-2; TRBD2 is a possible D gene (6 bases). The germline V gene has CDR1 SGHAT and CDR2 FQNNGV. This CDR3 has 17 residues. The germline V and J ends were trimmed by 2 bases and 2 bases, with 19 bases remaining between them. In nucleotides, the CDR3 is TGTGCCAGCAGCTTAAGTTGGGGCCCGGGAGTCCCCTACGAGCAGTACTTC. It specifies CASSLSWGPGVPYEQYF. Filled out from reference TRBV11-2 and TRBJ2-7, the complete variable domain reads EAGVAQSPRYKIIEKRQSVAFWCNPISGHATLYWYQQILGQGPKLLIQFQNNGVVDDSQLPKDRFSAERLKGVDSTLKIQPAKLEDSAVYLCASSLSWGPGVPYEQYFGPGTRLTVT.

The CDR3 DNA sequence: TGTGCCAGCAGCGCCGGGACAGGGACGTTGAATTCACCCCTCCACTTT. It is translated as CASSAGTGTLNSPLHF. The chain recombines TRBV9 with TRBJ1-6, with 9 nucleotides matching TRBD1. V shed 3 bases and J 7 bases; nucleotides not matched to a gene: 8. The germline CDR1 and CDR2 sequences are SGDLS and YYNGEE. The CDR3 is 16 amino acids.

The table lists this clonotype with many counts. This sequence joins TRBV20-1 and TRBJ1-5; D might be TRBD1 (5 bases). The CDR3 consists of 14 residues. CDR1 is DFQATT and CDR2 is SNEGSKA in the germline V gene (reference sequence). The V end lost 6 bases, the J end lost 7 bases, and 19 bases lay between the germline ends. The CDR3 DNA sequence: TGCAGTGCCCCGTCGGGGGGAGCGGGGCAGCCCCAGCATTTT. Its protein product is CSAPSGGAGQPQHF.

This clonotype was seen repeatedly, ten times or more. The J gene is TRBJ2-3, the V gene TRBV15, with unresolved D. V lost 2 bases to trimming and J lost 0 bases, with 9 bases between them. CDR3 length equals 15 residues. Per germline, CDR1 LNHNV and CDR2 YYDKDF (reference sequence). The CDR3 is CATSRQVPSTDTQYF. The CDR3 DNA reads as TGTGCCACCAGCAGACAGGTGCCTAGCACAGATACGCAGTATTTT.

This clonotype was seen a few times. The chain combines TRBV20-1 with TRBJ1-2, with 9 positions matching TRBD1. J lost 4 bases, V lost 6 bases, and 18 bases had no gene match. This CDR3 has 17 residues. Germline V gives CDR1 DFQATT, CDR2 SNEGSKA (reference sequence). The CDR3 sequence is CSAEPRDRASGSYGYTF. The CDR3 nucleotides read TGCAGTGCCGAACCCCGGGACAGGGCTTCGGGATCCTATGGCTACACCTTC.

V is TRBV7-8 and J is TRBJ1-2, with 7 bases matching TRBD1. The V and J ends lost 1 base and 3 bases, in that order; junction bases with no gene match: 8. The V gene's germline CDR1 is SGHVS and CDR2 FQNEAQ. The CDR3 length is 16 residues. CDR3 nucleotide sequence: TGTGCCAGCAGCTTAGTCCTTGGGGACAGCCACTATGGCTACACCTTC. The encoded protein is CASSLVLGDSHYGYTF.

Remarks on this clonotype: This may stem from a read error, because a much larger clone lies one nucleotide away. This chain links TRBV12-3 or TRBV12-4 with TRBJ1-5; no reliable D call. CDR3 size: 16 residues. The V end was cut by 11 bases, the J end by 5 bases, with 25 bases between. The CDR3 region is CAGTPTSGSKYQPQHF. CDR3 sequence (DNA): TGTGCCGGCACTCCTACCTCCGGGTCCAAGTATCAGCCCCAGCATTTT.

This clonotype occurred many times. V is TRBV5-1 and J is TRBJ1-1; weak D call: TRBD1 (5 bases). The V gene's germline CDR1 is SGHRS and CDR2 YFSETQ. Trimming left V 7 bases short and J 5 bases short, with 15 bases between. The CDR3 spans 13 residues. Here the CDR3 DNA reads TGCGCCAGCGGAAGACGGGCAGGGACTGAAGCTTTCTTT. The encoded protein is CASGRRAGTEAFF.